This T cell receptor beta chain is from a study of blood T cell repertoires in COVID-19. In the study's own analysis: Estimated nucleated cell counts came from reference gene primer amplification. TCRdb keeps only in-frame clones here, not all; method: immunoSEQ multiplex PCR. V and J calls and clone size come straight from that table; D and trimming were deduced from the DNA. The repertoire has more than 300,000 clones, 88% of them found once; the top ten carry 0.9% to 1.5%. This CDR3 region has 14 residues. Trimming pared 4 bases from V and 10 bases from J, leaving 19 bases between. CDR1 MNHNY and CDR2 SVGAGI come from the germline V gene (reference sequence).

Material: PBMCs or T cells enriched from blood (not recorded which). The genes are TRBV6-6 and TRBJ1-2, with D possibly being TRBD1 (6 bases). The sequence derives from a woman younger than 30 who had recovered from COVID-19. DNA for the CDR3: TGTGCCAGCAGTTCGATGGACAGCCTAGGGATCTACACCTTC. This sequence encodes CASSSMDSLGIYTF.